This T cell receptor (beta chain) was retrieved from a study of T-cell reconstitution after alpha-beta-depleted transplantation in children. Preparing the TCRbeta library involved the use of unique molecular identifiers. TCRdb reprocessed the PCR reads with MiXCR, giving one entry per CDR3 protein. This table holds more than 550,000 distinct CDR3 sequences, roughly 10% found once. CDR1 SGHRS and CDR2 YFSETQ come from the germline V gene. The CDR3 length is 14 residues. Trimming took 0 bases from V and 4 from J, leaving 8 bases between them. Sequences were derived from PBMCs from the stem cell graft donor, sampled from the stem cell graft. The chain combines TRBV5-1 with TRBJ2-1; no reliable D call. The sequence was obtained from a human donor who donated a stem cell graft to a child with acute myeloid leukemia. CDR3 DNA sequence: TGCGCCAGCAGCTTGGCCCCACCGTACAATGAGCAGTTCTTC. It yields the protein CASSLAPPYNEQFF.